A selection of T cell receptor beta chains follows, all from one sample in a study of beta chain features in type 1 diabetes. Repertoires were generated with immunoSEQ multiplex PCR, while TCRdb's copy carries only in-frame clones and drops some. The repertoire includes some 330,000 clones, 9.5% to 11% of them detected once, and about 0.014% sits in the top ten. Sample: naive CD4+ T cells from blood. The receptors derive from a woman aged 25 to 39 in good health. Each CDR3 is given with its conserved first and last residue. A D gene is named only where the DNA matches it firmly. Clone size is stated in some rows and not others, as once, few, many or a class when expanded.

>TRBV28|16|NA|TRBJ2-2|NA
TGTGCCAGCAGTTTATCGGTGGCAGGAACCACCGGGGAGCTGTTTTTT
CASSLSVAGTTGELFF
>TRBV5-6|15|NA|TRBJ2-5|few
TGTGCCAGCAGCTTGTGGCAGGTCGGTGGAGAGACCCAGTACTTC
CASSLWQVGGETQYF
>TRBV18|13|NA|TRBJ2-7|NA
TGTGCCAGCTCACCACCGGGACACTACGAGCAGTACTTC
CASSPPGHYEQYF
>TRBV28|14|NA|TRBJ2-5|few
TGTGCCAGCAGTTCAAACAGGGTCCAAGAGACCCAGTACTTC
CASSSNRVQETQYF
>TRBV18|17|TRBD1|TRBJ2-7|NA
TGTGCCAGCTCACTAACAAGAGACAGGGTTCTTAACTACGAGCAGTACTTC
CASSLTRDRVLNYEQYF
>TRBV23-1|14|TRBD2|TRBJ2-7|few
TGCGCCCTGTTGCGGACTAGGTGCTCCTACGAGCAGTACTTC
CALLRTRCSYEQYF
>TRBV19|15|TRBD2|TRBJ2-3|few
TGTGCCAGTAGTGGGCGGGAGCGGCCGACAGATACGCAGTATTTT
CASSGRERPTDTQYF
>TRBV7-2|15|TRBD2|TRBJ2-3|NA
TGTGCCAGCAGCTTAACGGGAGGGCCGTTTGATACGCAGTATTTT
CASSLTGGPFDTQYF
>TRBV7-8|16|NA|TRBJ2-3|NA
TGTGCCAGCAGCTTAGGAGGTAGCGGAAACACAGATACGCAGTATTTT
CASSLGGSGNTDTQYF
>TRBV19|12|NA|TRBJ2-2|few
TGTGCCAGTAGTATAGCGGCCGGGGAGCTGTTTTTT
CASSIAAGELFF
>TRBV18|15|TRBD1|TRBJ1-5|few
TGTGCCAGCTCAACCGGACAGGGGACTAATCAGCCCCAGCATTTT
CASSTGQGTNQPQHF
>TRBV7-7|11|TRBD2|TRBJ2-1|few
TGTGCTAGGGGTCGGGGGGGCGAGCAGTTCTTC
CARGRGGEQFF
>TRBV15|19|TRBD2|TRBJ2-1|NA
TGTGCCACCAGCAGAGATTACCCTACTAGCGGCAGCTCCTACAATGAGCAGTTCTTC
CATSRDYPTSGSSYNEQFF
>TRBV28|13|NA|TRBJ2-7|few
TGTGCCAGCAGTTTAGTGAGCTCCTACGAGCAGTACTTC
CASSLVSSYEQYF
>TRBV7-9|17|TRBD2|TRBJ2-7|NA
TGTGCCAGCAGCTTAGGGATAGCGGGAGGGCCGTCCAACGAGCAGTACTTC
CASSLGIAGGPSNEQYF
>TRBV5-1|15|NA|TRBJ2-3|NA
TGCGCCAGCAGCCCCCGACAGACGGACACAGATACGCAGTATTTT
CASSPRQTDTDTQYF
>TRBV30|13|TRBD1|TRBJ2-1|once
TGTGCCTGGGGGAGGGACAGGGTGGATGAGCAGTTCTTC
CAWGRDRVDEQFF
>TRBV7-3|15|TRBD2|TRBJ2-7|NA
TGTGCCAGCAGCCCCTCTAGCGGGAACTCCTACGAGCAGTACTTC
CASSPSSGNSYEQYF
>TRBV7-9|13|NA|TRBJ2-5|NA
TGTGCCAGCCTAGCAGGGGGACTTGAGACCCAGTACTTC
CASLAGGLETQYF
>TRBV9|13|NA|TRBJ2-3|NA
TGTGCCAGCAGCCCCCCGGGGACAGATACGCAGTATTTT
CASSPPGTDTQYF
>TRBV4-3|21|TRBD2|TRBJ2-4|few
TGCGCCAGCAGCCAAAGAATAATCGCTAGCGGGGGACCAATAGCCAAAAACATTCAGTACTTC
CASSQRIIASGGPIAKNIQYF
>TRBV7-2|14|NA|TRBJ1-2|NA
TGTGCCAGCAGCTTAGGTACAGAGCCCGGGAGCTACACCTTC
CASSLGTEPGSYTF
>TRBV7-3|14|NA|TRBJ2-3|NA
TGTGCCAGCAGCCCAGGTCGCAGCACAGATACGCAGTATTTT
CASSPGRSTDTQYF
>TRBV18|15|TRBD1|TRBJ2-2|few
TGTGCCAGCTCCCAAGACAGGGCGAACACCGGGGAGCTGTTTTTT
CASSQDRANTGELFF
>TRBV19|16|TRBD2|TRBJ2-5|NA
TGTGCCAGTAGTGTCAGGCCAGCGGGAGCGTATGAGACCCAGTACTTC
CASSVRPAGAYETQYF
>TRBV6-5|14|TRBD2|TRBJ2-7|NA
TGTGCCAGCAGTCCTACTAGCGGGAGCTACGAGCAGTACTTC
CASSPTSGSYEQYF
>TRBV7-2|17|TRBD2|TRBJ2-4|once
TGTGCCAGCAGCTTAACTAGCGGGAGGGAAGGGAAAAACATTCAGTACTTC
CASSLTSGREGKNIQYF
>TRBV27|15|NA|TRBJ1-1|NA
TGTGCCAGCAGTCCTACTACAGGAAGGAACACTGAAGCTTTCTTT
CASSPTTGRNTEAFF
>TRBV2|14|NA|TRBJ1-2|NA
TGTGCCAGCACGACGGCCGGGGCTAACTATGGCTACACCTTC
CASTTAGANYGYTF
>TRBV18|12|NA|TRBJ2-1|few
TGTGCCAGCTCAGCTCGGCTACCGGGGCAGTTCTTC
CASSARLPGQFF
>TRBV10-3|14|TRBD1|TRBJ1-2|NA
TGTGCCATCAGCGCCGGGACAGCTAACTATGGCTACACCTTC
CAISAGTANYGYTF
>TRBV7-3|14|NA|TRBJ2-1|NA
TGTGCCAGCAGCTTTGCAGGGGCGGACAATGAGCAGTTCTTC
CASSFAGADNEQFF
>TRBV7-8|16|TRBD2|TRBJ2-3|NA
TGTGCCAGCAGCTTAGGCGTACTAGCGCCCGCAGATACGCAGTATTTT
CASSLGVLAPADTQYF
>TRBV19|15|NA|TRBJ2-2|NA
TGTGCCAGTAGTATGGCCGGGAGCTACACCGGGGAGCTGTTTTTT
CASSMAGSYTGELFF
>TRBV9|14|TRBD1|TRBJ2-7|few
TGTGCCAGCAACAGAGGGACAGGGTTGTGGGAGCAGTACTTC
CASNRGTGLWEQYF
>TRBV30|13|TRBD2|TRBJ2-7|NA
TGTGCCTGGAGTCTAGCGGGTCTCTACGAGCAGTACTTC
CAWSLAGLYEQYF
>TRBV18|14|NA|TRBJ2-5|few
TGTGCCAGCTCACCGGGGACATCTGAAGAGACCCAGTACTTC
CASSPGTSEETQYF
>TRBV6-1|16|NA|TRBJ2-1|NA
TGTGCCAGCAGTGATTCAGGGGTCGGAACACACAATGAGCAGTTCTTC
CASSDSGVGTHNEQFF
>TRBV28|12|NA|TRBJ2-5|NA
TGTGCCAGCACAGGGACCGGGGGGACCCAGTACTTC
CASTGTGGTQYF
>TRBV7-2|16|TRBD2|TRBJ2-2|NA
TGTGCCAGCAGCCAGGGACTAGTCGATGTCACCGGGGAGCTGTTTTTT
CASSQGLVDVTGELFF
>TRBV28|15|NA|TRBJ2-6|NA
TGTGCCAGCAGTTTATCCAGCTCTGGGGCCAACGTCCTGACTTTC
CASSLSSSGANVLTF
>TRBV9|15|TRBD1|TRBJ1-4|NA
TGTGCCAGCAGCACAAGGGACAGGGGGTCTGAAAAACTGTTTTTT
CASSTRDRGSEKLFF
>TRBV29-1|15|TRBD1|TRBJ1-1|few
TGCAGCGTTGTCGGGTTTGGGACAGGGAACACTGAAGCTTTCTTT
CSVVGFGTGNTEAFF
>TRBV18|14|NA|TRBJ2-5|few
TGTGCCAGCTCATCGTACAGGGACGAAGAGACCCAGTACTTC
CASSSYRDEETQYF
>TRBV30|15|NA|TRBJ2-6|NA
TGTGCCTGGAGTGTACCCAGTTCTGGGGCCAACGTCCTGACTTTC
CAWSVPSSGANVLTF
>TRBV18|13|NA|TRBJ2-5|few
TGTGCCAGCTCACGGACACAAGAAGAGACCCAGTACTTC
CASSRTQEETQYF
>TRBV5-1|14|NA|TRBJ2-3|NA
TGCGCCAGCAGGTTGGCAGTCGGGACAGATACGCAGTATTTT
CASRLAVGTDTQYF
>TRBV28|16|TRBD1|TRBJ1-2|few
TGTGCCAGCAGTTCTGCGGACAGGGGGCAGGGGGGAGGCTACACCTTC
CASSSADRGQGGGYTF
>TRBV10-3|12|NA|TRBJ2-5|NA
TGTGCCACACAGCTGGGGCAGGAGACCCAGTACTTC
CATQLGQETQYF
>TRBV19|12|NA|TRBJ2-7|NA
TGTGCCAGTAGTATCTCCGGTAACGCGCAGTACTTC
CASSISGNAQYF
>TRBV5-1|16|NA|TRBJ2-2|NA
TGCGCCAGCAGCTCAAACGGACAGGGAGGGCGCGGGGAGCTGTTTTTT
CASSSNGQGGRGELFF
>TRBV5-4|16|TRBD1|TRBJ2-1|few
TGTGCCAGCAGCTTCCCCCCGACAGGGGGCACGAATGAGCAGTTCTTC
CASSFPPTGGTNEQFF
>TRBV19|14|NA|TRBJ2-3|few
TGTGCCAGCCAGGGGACCTGGGCTGCGGATACGCAGTATTTT
CASQGTWAADTQYF
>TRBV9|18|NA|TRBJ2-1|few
TGTGCCAGCAGCGTAGCTCTGGGAAGCCAGCGGCTGGGCAATGAGCAGTTCTTC
CASSVALGSQRLGNEQFF
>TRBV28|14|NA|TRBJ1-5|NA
TGTGCCAGCAGTTTAGCAGGGTCCCCTCAGCCCCAGCATTTT
CASSLAGSPQPQHF
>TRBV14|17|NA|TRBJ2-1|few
TGTGCCAGCAGCACGCGGCTAGTGTCGGTGTCCTACAATGAGCAGTTCTTC
CASSTRLVSVSYNEQFF
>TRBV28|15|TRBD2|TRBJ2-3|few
TGTGCCAGCAGCCAGACTAGCGGGAGCACAGATACGCAGTATTTT
CASSQTSGSTDTQYF
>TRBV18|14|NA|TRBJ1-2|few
TGTGCCAGCTCACCGCGACAGGAAGGACGGGGCTACACCTTC
CASSPRQEGRGYTF